What follows is one T cell receptor (beta chain) and its context. No cognate antigen has been identified for it. Within one base of it there is no much larger clone, and no base qualities were kept. This sample was included in a study of PD-1 blockade in classical Hodgkin lymphoma (TCRdb year 2020). Turning to the overall study: Nivolumab dosing was 3 mg/kg intravenously every 2 weeks, continuing until either disease progression or unacceptable toxicity. To define a peripheral blood immune signature of response to PD-1 blockade in classical Hodgkin lymphoma, the study combined TCR beta sequencing with CyTOF. The study at large found these results: Among trial patients, those achieving complete response had baseline diversity similar to that of newly diagnosed patients, while diversity was significantly lower in partial responders and progressors. Patients starting nivolumab less than 1 year after ASCT had lower diversity and were excluded from later analyses to avoid confounding by immune reconstitution. By C4D1, a significant rise was seen in CD4+ TCR diversity but not in CD8+ TCR diversity (p=0.0027 vs p=0.16), and the rise was most apparent among complete responders (p=0.02). Baseline TCR diversity was reported as lower in newly diagnosed patients than in healthy donors, and lower still in relapsed/refractory patients. The study covered only a single clinical trial cohort, and the causes of the repertoire differences, possibly disease activity or prior therapy, were still not defined.

Genomic DNA was extracted with the Qiagen DNeasy kit from unsorted PBMCs and from negatively selected CD4+ and CD8+ fractions. TCR beta CDR3 regions were amplified by immunoSEQ multiplex PCR using primers annealing to V and J segments. A synthetic immune receptor repertoire was used to minimize amplification bias, and remaining bias was computationally removed after sequencing. Turning to the authors' computational methods: Custom Python scripts were used to quantify repertoire diversity as the Shannon entropy index. Unsorted, CD4+ and CD8+ repertoires were examined separately, except in combined analyses, for which CD4+ and CD8+ sequences were merged in silico. A clone was considered expanded if an increase in frequency of at least 2-fold after treatment relative to C1D1 was found, and a pseudocount of 0.5 was applied to clones undetected at baseline. Clones with 0 or 1 copy at C1D1 were classified as singleton clones, and clones with 2 or more copies were classified as non-singleton clones. Clones expanded in unsorted samples were assigned a CD4+, CD8+ or unknown annotation through matching of protein sequences in sorted samples from the same patient. Wilcoxon tests on paired samples were used to test changes in diversity from C1D1 to C4D1. In TCRdb, the immuneACCESS table is reduced to in-frame sequences with V and J assigned. These tables do not hold every clone; where another copy was compared, an unresolved V gene accounts for under half, and the others remain unexplained. V and J calls plus clone size are reproduced from that table; the DNA served to infer D and trimming. The sample table lists about 93,000 clones, just under 80% of them with a count of one. The ten largest clones take up just under 9.5% of the sample.

The meaning of the sample's time point label: cycle 4 day 1 (C4D1), after more than five weeks of nivolumab. Every trial patient had relapsed after autologous stem cell transplantation, and cohorts A, B and C differed in prior brentuximab vedotin exposure. The trial cohort included some 53 patients with relapsed/refractory classical Hodgkin lymphoma, and each patient had a best overall response of complete response, partial response or progressive disease. In the multi-cohort phase II CheckMate 205 trial, trial patients received single-agent nivolumab. An independent review committee assessed best overall response by applying the 2007 International Working Group response criteria. PBMCs from the trial were collected at three points: immediately before nivolumab initiation (C1D1), and during therapy at cycle 2 day 1 and cycle 4 day 1. Peripheral blood was collected in 8 mL Vacutainer Cell Preparation Tubes, from which PBMCs were isolated by centrifugation and then cryopreserved.

V was cut back by 1 base and J by 6 bases, leaving a gap of 15 bases between them. Counted from cysteine to phenylalanine, this CDR3 has 15 amino acids. The only DNA kept is the CDR3, 45 bases in frame from the first base. The germline V gene (reference sequence) gives CDR1 as SGHKS and CDR2 as YYEKEE. The sequence is built from TRBV5-5 and TRBJ2-3; the D gene is possibly TRBD1, with 6 bases matching. This material consisted of peripheral blood mononuclear cells (PBMCs), taken before the fourth cycle of nivolumab. The TCR comes from a human donor with classical Hodgkin lymphoma. CDR3 region: CASSLRTASGDTQYF. The DNA is TGTGCCAGCAGCTTGCGGACAGCCAGTGGGGATACGCAGTATTTT.